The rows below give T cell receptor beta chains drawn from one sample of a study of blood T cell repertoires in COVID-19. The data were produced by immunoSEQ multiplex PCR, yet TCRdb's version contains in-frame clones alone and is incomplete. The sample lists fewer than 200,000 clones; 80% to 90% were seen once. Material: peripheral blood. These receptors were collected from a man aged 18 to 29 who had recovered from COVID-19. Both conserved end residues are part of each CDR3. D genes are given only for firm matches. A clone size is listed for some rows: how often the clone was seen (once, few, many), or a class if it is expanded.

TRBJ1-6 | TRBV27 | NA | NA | CASSDPGDSPLHF | TGTGCCAGCTCCGATCCAGGGGACTCACCCCTCCACTTT
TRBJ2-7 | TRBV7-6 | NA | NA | CASSRGPYEQYF | TGTGCCAGCAGCCGCGGTCCCTACGAGCAGTACTTC
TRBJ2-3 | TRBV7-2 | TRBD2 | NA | CASSPLAGISTDTQYF | TGTGCCAGCAGCCCTCTAGCGGGTATCAGCACAGATACGCAGTATTTT
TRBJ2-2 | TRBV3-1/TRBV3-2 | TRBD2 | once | CASTIGTSDTGELFF | TGTGCCAGCACCATCGGGACTAGTGACACCGGGGAGCTGTTTTTT
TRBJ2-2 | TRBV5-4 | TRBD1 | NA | CASSQTGTVRTGELFF | TGTGCCAGCAGCCAGACCGGGACAGTGAGAACCGGGGAGCTGTTTTTT
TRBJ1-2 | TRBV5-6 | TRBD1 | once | CASSVRDRGPGGYTF | TGTGCCAGCAGCGTACGGGACAGGGGGCCCGGTGGCTACACCTTC
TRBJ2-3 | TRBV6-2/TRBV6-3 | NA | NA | CASSAGVTRTDTQYF | TGTGCCAGCAGTGCCGGAGTCACCCGGACAGATACGCAGTATTTT
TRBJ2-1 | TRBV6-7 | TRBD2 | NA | CASSYGSGRAYNEQFF | TGTGCCAGCAGTTATGGCAGCGGGAGGGCCTACAATGAGCAGTTCTTC
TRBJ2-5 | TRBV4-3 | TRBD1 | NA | CASSRLRQGKETQYF | TGCGCCAGCAGCCGCCTCAGACAGGGAAAAGAGACCCAGTACTTC
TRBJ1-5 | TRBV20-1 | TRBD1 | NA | CSASGGQGPSSNQPQHF | TGCAGTGCTAGTGGGGGACAGGGCCCTTCTAGCAATCAGCCCCAGCATTTT
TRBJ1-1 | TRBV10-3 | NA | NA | CAMRGLLTEAFF | TGTGCCATGCGGGGATTGCTCACTGAAGCTTTCTTT
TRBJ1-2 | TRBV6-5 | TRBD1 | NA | CASSSGQGILNYGYTF | TGTGCCAGCAGTTCCGGACAGGGGATCTTAAACTATGGCTACACCTTC
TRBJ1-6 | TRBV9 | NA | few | CASSVGIDRNSPLHF | TGTGCCAGCAGCGTAGGCATAGATCGTAATTCACCCCTCCACTTT
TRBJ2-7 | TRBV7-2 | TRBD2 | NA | CASRATSGSSGEQYF | TGTGCCAGCAGGGCGACTAGCGGGAGCTCGGGCGAGCAGTACTTC
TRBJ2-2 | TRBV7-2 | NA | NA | CASSQEALGPGELFF | TGTGCCAGCAGCCAGGAGGCTCTAGGGCCCGGGGAGCTGTTTTTT
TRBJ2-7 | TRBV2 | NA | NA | CASSEGSEEASYEQYF | TGTGCCAGCAGTGAAGGGTCGGAGGAGGCCTCCTACGAGCAGTACTTC
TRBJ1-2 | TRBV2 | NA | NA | CASSGGVGYGYTF | TGTGCCAGCAGTGGGGGGGTGGGCTATGGCTACACCTTC
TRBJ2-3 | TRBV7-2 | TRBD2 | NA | CASSLTWTSGKGADTQYF | TGTGCCAGCAGCCTAACCTGGACTAGCGGGAAGGGAGCAGATACGCAGTATTTT
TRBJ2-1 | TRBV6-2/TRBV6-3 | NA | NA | CASSFEAGYYNEQFF | TGTGCCAGCAGTTTTGAGGCGGGGTACTACAATGAGCAGTTCTTC
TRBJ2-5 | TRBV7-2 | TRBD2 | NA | CASSLGGTSGKETQYF | TGTGCCAGCAGCTTAGGGGGGACTAGCGGAAAAGAGACCCAGTACTTC
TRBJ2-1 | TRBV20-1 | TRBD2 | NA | CSASSGRAGNEQFF | TGCAGTGCCAGTAGCGGGAGGGCCGGCAATGAGCAGTTCTTC
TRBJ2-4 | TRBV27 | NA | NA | CASSSAGGWDIQYF | TGTGCCAGCAGTTCCGCTGGGGGGTGGGACATTCAGTACTTC
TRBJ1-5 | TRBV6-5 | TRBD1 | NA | CASSSGGKNQPQHF | TGTGCCAGCAGTTCAGGGGGGAAAAATCAGCCCCAGCATTTT